One sample yielded the 14 T cell receptor beta chains listed below, sequenced in a study of early T cells in non-severe SARS-CoV-2 infection. In TCRdb, the 5' RACE reads were re-called with MiXCR into one record per CDR3 protein. Among around 98,000 distinct CDR3 sequences listed, approximately 10% were seen once. Sequencing was performed on whole blood. Source of these receptors: an adult who was a healthcare worker with PCR-confirmed SARS-CoV-2 infection or an uninfected control (not recorded which).

As regards this clonotype: The junction departs from the called germline gene at one end, perhaps through a read error. V usage is TRBV19 and J usage is TRBJ2-2; D may correspond to TRBD1 or TRBD2 (5 bases each). Looked up from germline, CDR1 is LNHDA and CDR2 is SQIVND (reference sequence). This CDR3 contains 15 residues. As DNA, the CDR3 is TGTGCCACCCACGACAGCCACCTTAGGCCCGGGGTGCTGTTTTTT. Amino acid sequence: CATHDSHLRPGVLFF.

This clonotype was counted ten times or more. V and J are TRBV5-1 and TRBJ2-7; D call uncertain. Trimming pared 0 bases from V and 0 bases from J, leaving 22 bases between. This CDR3 has 19 residues. Germline CDR1 SGHRS, CDR2 YFSETQ. CDR3 bases: TGCGCCAGCAGCTTGGGTCGGTCTCCTCGCCCCTACCTCTCCTACGAGCAGTACTTC. Amino acids: CASSLGRSPRPYLSYEQYF.

The table lists this clonotype with a few counts. The CDR3, as DNA: TGTGCCAGCAGCCTTACAAGGGGGGGTAGCTCCTACAATGAGCAGTTCTTC. It encodes CASSLTRGGSSYNEQFF. The chain employs TRBV7-2 and TRBJ2-1, with a weak D call TRBD2 (7 bases). Germline loops: CDR1 SGHTA, CDR2 FQGNSA. Trimming left V 5 bases short and J 0 bases short, with 17 bases between. This CDR3 is 17 amino acids long.

This clonotype has a handful of counts. The chain uses TRBV7-6 and TRBJ2-1, with D hard to call. Germline-derived CDR1 and CDR2 are SGHVS and FNYEAQ. Trimming shortened V by 1 base and J by 7 bases, and 5 bases separated the two germline ends. The length of the CDR3 is 12 residues. CDR3 in amino acids: CASSLDGNEQFF. In nucleotides, the CDR3 is TGTGCCAGCAGCTTAGATGGGAATGAGCAGTTCTTC.

A few counts support this clonotype. The rearrangement links TRBV7-9 to TRBJ2-5, with D tentatively TRBD1 (6 bases). V was clipped by 4 bases and J by 5 bases, with 23 bases between them. The CDR3 sequence is 17 residues long. Germline V gives CDR1 SEHNR, CDR2 FQNEAQ (reference sequence). In DNA form, the CDR3 reads TGTGCCAGCAGCTCAGCAGACCGGGACATCCTACAGGAGACCCAGTACTTC. Its protein is CASSSADRDILQETQYF.

The CDR3 nucleotides read TGTGCCAGCAGCTTAGCTTTCAGAGTCAATGAGCAGTTCTTC. This gives the protein CASSLAFRVNEQFF. The rearrangement joins TRBV7-2 to TRBJ2-1; no clear D. Trimming cost V 0 bases and J 6 bases, with 9 bases left between them. This CDR3 has 14 amino acids. Per the germline V gene, CDR1 is SGHTA and CDR2 is FQGNSA. Drawing the rest from reference TRBV7-2 and TRBJ2-1, the complete variable domain is GAGVSQSPSNKVTEKGKDVELRCDPISGHTALYWYRQSLGQGLEFLIYFQGNSAPDKSGLPSDRFSAERTGGSVSTLTIQRTQQEDSAVYLCASSLAFRVNEQFFGPGTRLTVL.

At least ten counts were recorded for this clonotype. V is TRBV29-1 and J is TRBJ2-5, with 8 bases that match TRBD1. V was pared by 4 bases and J by 2 bases, with 0 bases of the junction left unmatched. Germline V gene sequence: CDR1 SQVTM, CDR2 ANQGSEA. CDR3 length: 12 amino acids. CDR3 nucleotides: TGCAGCGTTGGACAGGGGCAAGAGACCCAGTACTTC. It translates to CSVGQGQETQYF.

This clonotype showed up just a few times. J is TRBJ1-6 and V is TRBV28; no reliable D call. V dropped 4 bases and J dropped 6 bases, with 7 bases sitting between them. Looked up from germline, CDR1 is MDHEN and CDR2 is SYDVKM. The CDR3 consists of 13 residues. CDR3 sequence reads: CASSSWGNSPLHF. The CDR3 nucleotides read TGTGCCAGCAGTTCATGGGGTAATTCACCCCTCCACTTT.

In its sample, this clonotype was seen many times. The V and J genes are TRBV6-6 and TRBJ2-1; D is uncertain. This CDR3 has 15 residues. Germline lookup yields CDR1 MNHNY and CDR2 SVGAGI (reference sequence). The ends were cut back, 2 bases at V and 4 bases at J, with 12 bases in the middle. The CDR3 is CASSYAGDQYNEQFF. CDR3 sequence (DNA): TGTGCCAGCAGTTACGCTGGGGATCAATACAATGAGCAGTTCTTC.

This clonotype was counted at least ten times. The V gene is TRBV7-6, the J gene TRBJ1-4; 10 positions match TRBD1. CDR1 SGHVS and CDR2 FNYEAQ come from the germline V gene. Trimming cost V 4 bases and J 10 bases; bases outside gene matches: 6. The CDR3 is 14 residues long. The CDR3: CASSSRDRGGKLFF. The CDR3 DNA reads TGTGCCAGCAGCTCTCGGGACAGGGGTGGAAAACTGTTTTTT.

The sample holds many counts of this clonotype. This rearrangement joins TRBV7-9 to TRBJ1-6; D gene uncertain. Germline CDR1 reads SEHNR; CDR2 reads FQNEAQ (reference sequence). Trimming shortened V by 2 bases and J by 9 bases, and 5 bases separated the two germline ends. The CDR3 sequence is 12 residues long. The CDR3 region has the DNA TGTGCCAGCAGCTTAATCTCTTCACCCCTCCACTTT. This codes for CASSLISSPLHF.

The chain joins TRBV27 to TRBJ2-3; D remains ambiguous. The CDR3 extends over 14 amino acids. Per the germline V gene, CDR1 is MNHEY and CDR2 is SMNVEV (reference sequence). The V end lost 2 bases, the J end lost 1 base, and 7 bases lay between the germline ends. CDR3 nucleotide sequence: TGTGCCAGCAGTTTAGGGGATGGCACAGATACGCAGTATTTT. Protein sequence: CASSLGDGTDTQYF.

For this clonotype: A much larger clone differs by one base, so this may be a read error. The chain has TRBV12-3 or TRBV12-4 and TRBJ2-7; TRBD1 aligns across 7 bases. The CDR3 totals 15 residues. DNA of the CDR3: TGTGCCAGCAGTCCGACCCGGGACAGCCACTACGAGCGGTACTTC. Protein sequence: CASSPTRDSHYERYF.

This clonotype has a count of ten or more. The rearrangement uses TRBV9 and TRBJ1-2; D gene ambiguous. Germline CDR1 and CDR2: SGDLS and YYNGEE. The CDR3 is 14 residues long. The V and J ends lost 2 bases and 3 bases respectively, with 11 bases between them. CDR3 sequence: CASSVTEQYYGYTF. Here the CDR3 DNA reads TGTGCCAGCAGCGTGACGGAGCAATACTATGGCTACACCTTC.